This T cell receptor beta chain was identified during a study of PD-1 blockade in classical Hodgkin lymphoma. Study observations and caveats: Newly diagnosed patients had diversity similar to the baseline diversity of complete responders. Whereas CD4+ TCR diversity had risen significantly by C4D1, CD8+ TCR diversity had not. Causes of the repertoire differences remain undefined, possibly disease activity or prior therapy.

The assay was immunoSEQ multiplex PCR, and TCRdb's table has in-frame clones only and misses some. Altogether about 61,000 clones are present, more than 80% being singletons, with the ten largest covering roughly 15%. In regard to this clone: Antigen: not known.

Relapses following autologous stem cell transplantation were seen in all patients, with brentuximab vedotin exposure varying. Sequencing used peripheral blood mononuclear cells (PBMCs), obtained at baseline. The receptor's source is a human donor with classical Hodgkin lymphoma.

The CDR3 region is CASSWDRGADTQYF. The CDR3 DNA reads as TGTGCCAGCAGCTGGGACAGGGGGGCAGATACGCAGTATTTT. The chain carries TRBV5-8 and TRBJ2-3; 11 nucleotides align to TRBD1. There are 14 residues in the CDR3. Germline V gene sequence: CDR1 SGHTS, CDR2 YDEGEE. V gave up 3 bases and J gave up 4 bases; unmatched junction bases: 1.